This entry is about one T cell receptor (beta chain). Germline V gene lookup returns CDR1 MGHRA and CDR2 YSYEKL. The CDR3 covers 18 residues. Trimming stripped 0 bases from V and 1 base from J, with 16 bases between. The entry originates in a study of glioma-infiltrating T cells. Amplification of TCR alpha and beta CDR3 regions from RNA used iRepertoire nested multiplex PCR. TCRdb independently ran MiXCR on the multiplex PCR reads; one entry per CDR3 protein. The sample carries around 350,000 distinct CDR3 sequences, more than 35% recorded once. This TCR derives from a human donor with low-grade glioma or glioblastoma, undergoing nonglioma brain surgery, or in good health (not recorded which). Source material: glioma tissue, nonneoplastic brain tissue, or PBMCs (not recorded which). The V and J genes are TRBV4-1 and TRBJ1-5; D unresolved. DNA of the CDR3: TGCGCCAGCAGCCAAGAAGATTGGATGACCCGCAGCAATCAGCCCCAGCATTTT. This encodes CASSQEDWMTRSNQPQHF.